These 24 T cell receptor beta chains were all obtained from the same sample, sequenced in a study of shared clonotypes between healthy human individuals. Profiling relied on immunoSEQ multiplex PCR, and the TCRdb table lists in-frame clones only, not all of them. The sample shows about 2.1 million clones, just over 90% of them seen only once. Naive CD8 cells were CD45RO-negative, positively selected for CCR7, excluding terminally differentiated effector memory CD45RA+ cells. The specimen was naive CD8+ T cells from PBMCs. These receptors were obtained from a young man in good health. Some clones in this sample may be carry-over from other donors' samples.

Details on this clone: The sample holds other DNA sequences that translate to the same CDR3. The chain employs TRBV19 and TRBJ2-3, with D uncertain. Trimming removed 1 base at V and 0 bases at J, with 2 bases between. Germline CDR1 and CDR2: LNHDA and SQIVND (reference sequence). This CDR3 is built from 13 residues. The CDR3 protein is CASSIGSTDTQYF. The CDR3 DNA reads as TGTGCCAGTAGTATAGGCAGCACAGATACGCAGTATTTT.

The gene calls are TRBV19 and TRBJ2-5; the D gene is possibly TRBD1 (6 bases). Germline loops: CDR1 LNHDA, CDR2 SQIVND (reference sequence). This CDR3 contains 18 residues. The ends were cut back, 5 bases at V and 1 base at J, with 23 bases in the middle. CDR3 nucleotides: TGTGCCAGTAGTCTTACCCTCCTCCCAGGGGTGGGCCAAGAGACCCAGTACTTC. Translating it yields CASSLTLLPGVGQETQYF.

The chain couples TRBV4-1 to TRBJ1-1, with a possible D match to TRBD1 (5 bases). CDR1 is MGHRA, CDR2 YSYEKL, per germline. This CDR3 is 13 amino acids long. V was shortened by 8 bases and J by 2 bases, with 12 bases between the two germline ends. CDR3 nucleotide sequence: TGCGCCAGCGGGCGAGGGACCAACACTGAAGCTTTCTTT. Its protein product is CASGRGTNTEAFF.

The genes are TRBV2 and TRBJ2-7; D is possibly TRBD2 (7 bases). CDR1 SNHLY and CDR2 FYNNEI come from the germline V gene. The V end lost 9 bases, the J end lost 5 bases, and 20 bases lay between the germline ends. The CDR3 runs 14 residues. As DNA, the CDR3 is TGTGCCAGATCGCCCAGGGGAGGGAGAAACGAGCAGTACTTC. Its translation: CARSPRGGRNEQYF.

The chain is built from TRBV27 and TRBJ2-7, with TRBD2 matching 14 bases. CDR1 MNHEY and CDR2 SMNVEV come from the germline V gene (reference sequence). The CDR3 has 20 amino acids. Unmatched junction bases numbered 12, after V lost 2 bases and J lost 0 bases. The DNA of the CDR3 is TGTGCCAGCAGTTTAGTCCCGCCGGGACTAGCGGGAGACTTCTCCTACGAGCAGTACTTC. This codes for CASSLVPPGLAGDFSYEQYF.

This clone occurred once. The chain employs TRBV28 and TRBJ1-3, with no clear D. V gave up 8 bases and J gave up 0 bases, with 11 bases separating them. The CDR3 covers 14 residues. Germline V lookup: CDR1 MDHEN, CDR2 SYDVKM. CDR3: CASAGLASGNTIYF. The CDR3 nucleotides are TGTGCCAGCGCAGGACTAGCCTCTGGAAACACCATATATTTT.

Comments on this clone: Other DNA sequences from this sample encode an identical CDR3 as well. The gene calls are TRBV27 and TRBJ2-2, with D unclear. This CDR3 is 14 amino acids long. Germline values: CDR1 MNHEY, CDR2 SMNVEV (reference sequence). V dropped 4 bases and J dropped 2 bases, with 8 bases sitting between them. CDR3 in DNA: TGTGCCAGCAGTTCGGGCCTTAACACCGGGGAGCTGTTTTTT. Amino acids: CASSSGLNTGELFF.

The gene calls are TRBV19 and TRBJ2-7; 8 bases are shared with TRBD1. The CDR3 extends over 14 amino acids. Per the germline V gene, CDR1 is LNHDA and CDR2 is SQIVND (reference sequence). Trimming took 3 bases from V and 6 from J; bases not matched to a gene: 7. The CDR3 DNA sequence: TGTGCCAGTAGTATGACCGGGACAGGCGGCGAGCAGTACTTC. Protein product: CASSMTGTGGEQYF.

The V gene is TRBV4-3, the J gene TRBJ1-4; D is possibly TRBD1 (5 bases). This CDR3 has 15 residues. The V gene's germline CDR1 is LGHNA and CDR2 YSLEER. Trimming removed 0 bases from V and 8 bases from J, with 13 bases in between. For the CDR3, the DNA is TGCGCCAGCAGCCAAGAGGACACCTGGGGGGAAAAACTGTTTTTT. Translation gives CASSQEDTWGEKLFF.

Concerning this clone itself: Other DNA sequences within the sample encode an identical CDR3. The chain links TRBV9 to TRBJ2-1; TRBD2 matches at 11 bases. CDR1 is SGDLS and CDR2 is YYNGEE in the germline V gene. The CDR3 consists of 15 residues. J was trimmed by 6 bases and V by 3 bases; bases with no gene match: 5. CDR3 sequence: CASSGGLAGSNEQFF. CDR3 bases: TGTGCCAGCAGCGGCGGACTAGCGGGCTCCAATGAGCAGTTCTTC.

This rearrangement joins TRBV27 to TRBJ2-2; D not certain. The V end lost 2 bases, the J end lost 5 bases, and 6 bases lay between the germline ends. CDR1 is MNHEY, CDR2 SMNVEV, per germline (reference sequence). The CDR3 consists of 13 residues. This chain's CDR3 is CASSLIPTGELFF. The DNA for the CDR3 is TGTGCCAGCAGTTTAATCCCGACCGGGGAGCTGTTTTTT.

The J gene is TRBJ2-7, the V gene TRBV5-1, with D tentatively TRBD1 or TRBD2 (5 bases each). The V end was cut by 5 bases, the J end by 0 bases, with 15 bases between. The germline V gene has CDR1 SGHRS and CDR2 YFSETQ. The CDR3 extends over 15 amino acids. CDR3: CASSLPGRDSYEQYF. The CDR3 nucleotides are TGCGCCAGCAGTCTTCCGGGACGGGACTCCTACGAGCAGTACTTC.

This chain links TRBV4-1 with TRBJ2-7; D perhaps matches TRBD1 (5 bases). In germline, CDR1 is MGHRA, CDR2 YSYEKL. Trimming removed 1 base from V and 6 bases from J, with 10 bases in between. This CDR3 has 13 amino acids. The CDR3 protein is CASSQARGTEQYF. Written as DNA, the CDR3 is TGCGCCAGCAGCCAAGCTAGGGGTACCGAGCAGTACTTC.

The CDR3 region is CASSPLISGRVDEQFF. CDR3 nucleotides: TGTGCCAGCAGCCCCCTAATAAGCGGGAGGGTCGATGAGCAGTTCTTC. The J gene is TRBJ2-1, the V gene TRBV9; 10 bases map to TRBD2. This CDR3 has 16 residues. Trimming at V came to 4 bases and at J to 8 bases, leaving 12 bases not matched to a gene. Germline V gene lookup returns CDR1 SGDLS and CDR2 YYNGEE.

The chain carries TRBV9 and TRBJ2-7; 7 nucleotides match TRBD1. The CDR3 consists of 14 residues. V was clipped by 4 bases and J by 6 bases; unmatched bases: 10. Germline assignment: CDR1 SGDLS and CDR2 YYNGEE. This CDR3 reads CASSLRQGGGEQYF. The CDR3 region has the DNA TGTGCCAGCAGCTTACGACAGGGTGGTGGCGAGCAGTACTTC.

This clone has only one observation. V and J are TRBV7-9 and TRBJ2-3, with D unresolved. The CDR3 length is 15 residues. CDR1 and CDR2 from the germline V gene are SEHNR and FQNEAQ (reference sequence). Trimming took off 2 bases at V and 0 bases at J, with 9 bases between the two ends. The CDR3 DNA sequence: TGTGCCAGCAGCTTAATCGGCGGAAGCACAGATACGCAGTATTTT. Its protein product is CASSLIGGSTDTQYF.

The CDR3 nucleotides are TGTGCCAGCAGCCTGGGGGGACAGCGATTGAACACTGAAGCTTTCTTT. Translation: CASSLGGQRLNTEAFF. V usage is TRBV5-6 and J usage is TRBJ1-1; 7 bases agree with TRBD1. The trim removed 4 bases at V and 0 bases at J, leaving 9 bases unmatched. The CDR3 length is 16 residues. Germline V gene sequence: CDR1 SGHDT, CDR2 YYEEEE.

J is TRBJ2-3 and V is TRBV11-2; TRBD2 is a possible D gene (5 bases). The CDR3 totals 16 residues. Germline lookup yields CDR1 SGHAT and CDR2 FQNNGV. V was trimmed by 5 bases and J by 2 bases, leaving 17 bases between them. CDR3: CASSSREGRDTDTQYF. DNA for the CDR3: TGTGCCAGCAGCAGTCGTGAGGGTCGGGACACAGATACGCAGTATTTT.

The chain recombines TRBV5-6 with TRBJ2-1; TRBD2 matches at 7 bases. The V gene end was trimmed by 2 bases and the J gene end by 6 bases; junction bases not matched to a gene: 5. The germline CDR1 and CDR2 sequences are SGHDT and YYEEEE. The CDR3 is 14 residues long. CDR3 DNA sequence: TGTGCCAGCAGCTTCCTCGGACTAGTCAATGAGCAGTTCTTC. Protein sequence: CASSFLGLVNEQFF.

DNA for the CDR3: TGTGCCAGCAGTTTGGACAGGGCCCTCACTGAAGCTTTCTTT. Translated, it gives CASSLDRALTEAFF. The chain employs TRBV6-6 and TRBJ1-1; TRBD1 aligns across 8 bases. The CDR3 totals 14 residues. The V and J ends lost 4 bases and 4 bases, in that order; junction bases with no gene match: 5. In germline, CDR1 is MNHNY, CDR2 SVGAGI (reference sequence).

This clone showed up just once. V is TRBV9 and J is TRBJ2-1, with 8 nucleotides matching TRBD1. This CDR3 spans 16 amino acids. Trimming removed 3 bases from V and 2 bases from J; junction bases left unmatched: 7. In germline, CDR1 is SGDLS, CDR2 YYNGEE. The CDR3 is CASSGGDRGTYNEQFF. The CDR3 DNA reads as TGTGCCAGCAGCGGGGGTGACAGGGGCACCTACAATGAGCAGTTCTTC.

The chain recombines TRBV28 with TRBJ2-7, with a weak D call TRBD2 (7 bases). The CDR3 is made up of 16 amino acids. In germline, CDR1 is MDHEN, CDR2 SYDVKM. The V end was cut by 6 bases, the J end by 3 bases, with 21 bases between. The CDR3 region is CASSPTGGADYYEQYF. The CDR3 DNA sequence: TGTGCCAGCAGCCCAACTGGGGGGGCGGACTACTACGAGCAGTACTTC.

J is TRBJ2-3 and V is TRBV27; 7 positions match TRBD1. Germline CDR1 and CDR2: MNHEY and SMNVEV (reference sequence). CDR3 size: 15 residues. V was pared by 6 bases and J by 4 bases, with 10 bases of the junction left unmatched. The CDR3 bases are TGTGCCAGCAGACTGACAGGGACCCCCCCAGATACGCAGTATTTT. Amino acids: CASRLTGTPPDTQYF.

This clone was detected once. This specimen includes other DNA sequences encoding the same CDR3. This rearrangement joins TRBV7-6 to TRBJ2-3; D not resolved. V lost 2 bases to trimming and J lost 4 bases, with 7 bases between them. This CDR3 contains 13 residues. The germline CDR1 and CDR2 sequences are SGHVS and FNYEAQ. The CDR3 DNA reads as TGTGCCAGCAGCTTATCGCGCCCAGATACGCAGTATTTT. Its protein product is CASSLSRPDTQYF. Full variable domain (missing parts from reference TRBV7-6 and TRBJ2-3): GAGVSQSPRYKVTKRGQDVALRCDPISGHVSLYWYRQALGQGPEFLTYFNYEAQQDKSGLPNDRFSAERPEGSISTLTIQRTEQRDSAMYRCASSLSRPDTQYFGPGTRLTVL.